A selection of T cell receptor beta chains follows, all from one sample in a study of blood T cell repertoires in COVID-19. This table comes from immunoSEQ multiplex PCR, and its TCRdb copy is limited to in-frame clones, with some not included. There are over 200,000 clones in the sample; 83% occur only once, and 1.3% lies in the top ten. The source material was peripheral blood. These receptors were obtained from a woman aged 25 to 45 with COVID-19, enrolled during active disease. The CDR3 runs from the conserved cysteine through the conserved F or W. A D gene is named only where the DNA matches it firmly. Expanded clones get a size class; other rows say once, few or many, or leave the size out.

d_gene	v_gene	abundance	j_gene	CDR3aa	CDR3nt
NA	TRBV7-9	NA	TRBJ1-1	CASSLGRLENTEAFF	TGTGCCAGCAGCTTAGGTCGTTTGGAGAACACTGAAGCCTTCTTT
NA	TRBV12-5	NA	TRBJ1-6	CASGSNRLCLWPLHF	TGTGCTAGTGGTTCCAACAGGTTATGCTTATGGCCCCTCCACTTT
TRBD1	TRBV28	once	TRBJ2-1	CASTLQGAQGNEQFF	TGTGCCAGCACCTTACAGGGGGCGCAGGGGAATGAGCAGTTCTTC
TRBD1	TRBV3-1/TRBV3-2	NA	TRBJ1-5	CASSQDLWGARDSDNQPQHF	TGTGCCAGCAGCCAAGACTTATGGGGGGCCCGGGACAGTGACAATCAGCCCCAGCATTTT
NA	TRBV7-9	NA	TRBJ2-7	CASSFRDKSSYEQYF	TGTGCCAGCAGCTTCCGCGACAAGAGCTCCTACGAGCAGTACTTC
TRBD1	TRBV2	NA	TRBJ1-2	CASSVTGGNYGYTF	TGTGCCAGCAGTGTGACAGGGGGGAACTATGGCTACACCTTC
TRBD1	TRBV5-8	NA	TRBJ2-7	CASSVRTGLANEQYF	TGTGCCAGCAGCGTGCGGACAGGGTTGGCTAACGAGCAGTACTTC
TRBD1	TRBV18	NA	TRBJ1-6	CASAGQLFNSPLHF	TGTGCCAGCGCGGGACAGCTGTTTAATTCACCCCTCCACTTT
TRBD1	TRBV4-3	NA	TRBJ2-1	CASSQVMDRGLQFF	TGCGCCAGCAGCCAAGTGATGGACAGGGGGCTCCAGTTCTTC
NA	TRBV11-2	NA	TRBJ2-1	CASSLGGVGDNEQFF	TGTGCCAGCAGCTTAGGGGGGGTTGGGGACAATGAGCAGTTCTTC
TRBD1	TRBV4-1	NA	TRBJ2-3	CASSRSLEGQAYNTQYF	TGCGCCAGCAGCCGGTCACTCGAGGGACAGGCCTATAATACGCAGTATTTT
NA	TRBV12-5	NA	TRBJ1-3	CASGLVPDRRDSGNTIYF	TGTGCTAGTGGTTTGGTACCGGACAGAAGAGACTCTGGAAACACCATATATTTT
NA	TRBV12-3/TRBV12-4	NA	TRBJ1-6	CASRPGTAPLHF	TGTGCCAGCAGACCGGGAACCGCACCCCTCCACTTT
NA	TRBV7-9	NA	TRBJ2-2	CASMVENTGELFF	TGTGCCAGCATGGTAGAGAACACCGGGGAGCTGTTTTTT
TRBD2	TRBV2	NA	TRBJ2-3	CASSGPTSGSTDTQYF	TGTGCCAGCAGCGGACCGACTAGCGGGAGCACAGATACGCAGTATTTT
NA	TRBV2	NA	TRBJ2-1	CASSLRQLSSYNEQFF	TGTGCCAGCAGTCTGCGACAGCTGAGCTCCTACAATGAGCAGTTCTTC
TRBD1	TRBV19	few	TRBJ2-6	CASSTRGPGANVLTF	TGTGCCAGTAGTACGAGGGGGCCTGGGGCCAACGTCCTGACTTTC
NA	TRBV4-3	NA	TRBJ2-2	CASSQEVRVTNTGELFF	TGCGCCAGCAGCCAAGAAGTCAGGGTTACGAACACCGGGGAGCTGTTTTTT
TRBD2	TRBV30	once	TRBJ2-1	CAWRLIAGGGEQFF	TGTGCCTGGAGGTTGATAGCGGGAGGAGGTGAGCAGTTCTTC
NA	TRBV6-5	NA	TRBJ1-4	CASSYRRTNEKLFF	TGTGCCAGCAGTTACCGGCGGACTAATGAAAAACTGTTTTTT
NA	TRBV19	NA	TRBJ1-2	CASSIGRELQGYTF	TGTGCCAGTAGTATCGGAAGGGAGCTACAAGGCTACACCTTC
NA	TRBV12-3/TRBV12-4	NA	TRBJ2-7	CASRDMGAEQYF	TGTGCCAGCAGAGACATGGGTGCCGAGCAGTACTTC
TRBD2	TRBV30	NA	TRBJ2-7	CAWNSGGSAYEQYF	TGTGCCTGGAATTCGGGGGGAAGTGCCTACGAGCAGTACTTC
TRBD1	TRBV4-3	NA	TRBJ1-6	CASSQDPATGNSPLHF	TGCGCCAGCAGCCAAGATCCCGCGACAGGGAATTCACCCCTCCACTTT
NA	TRBV19	NA	TRBJ1-1	CASSIDQGLKNTEAFF	TGTGCCAGTAGTATAGATCAGGGACTTAAGAACACTGAAGCTTTCTTT
NA	TRBV15	NA	TRBJ1-2	CATSFDGGYGYTF	TGTGCCACCAGCTTCGACGGGGGATATGGCTACACCTTC
NA	TRBV19	NA	TRBJ1-1	CASSPPGNTEAFF	TGTGCCAGTAGCCCCCCGGGGAACACTGAAGCTTTCTTT